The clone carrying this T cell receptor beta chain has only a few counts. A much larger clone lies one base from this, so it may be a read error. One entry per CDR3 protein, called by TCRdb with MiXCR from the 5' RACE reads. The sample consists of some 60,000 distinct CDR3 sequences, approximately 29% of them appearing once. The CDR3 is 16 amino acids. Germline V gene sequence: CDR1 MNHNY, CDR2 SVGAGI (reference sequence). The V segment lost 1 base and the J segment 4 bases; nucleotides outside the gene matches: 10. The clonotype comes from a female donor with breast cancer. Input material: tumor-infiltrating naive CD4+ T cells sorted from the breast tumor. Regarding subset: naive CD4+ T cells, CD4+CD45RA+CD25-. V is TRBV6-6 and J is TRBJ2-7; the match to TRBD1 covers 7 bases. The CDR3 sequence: CASSYLGQETPYEQYF. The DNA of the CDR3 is TGTGCCAGCAGTTACTTAGGACAGGAGACCCCTTACGAGCAGTACTTC.